These T cell receptor beta chains were read from a single sample in a study of early T cells in non-severe SARS-CoV-2 infection. TCRdb re-called the 5' RACE reads with MiXCR, one entry per CDR3 protein. The profile shows some 57,000 distinct CDR3 sequences, 8.5% to 10% of them singletons. Sequencing used whole blood, obtained at baseline. Source of these receptors: an adult who was a healthcare worker with PCR-confirmed SARS-CoV-2 infection or an uninfected control (not recorded which). Both conserved end residues are part of each CDR3. The D gene is left open where the match is weak. Expanded clones are given a class, and other clones once, few, many or no size at all.

size | J | V | length | D | CDR3 | DNA
many | TRBJ1-2 | TRBV7-3 | 13 | - | CASSPDPNYGYTF | TGTGCCAGCAGCCCAGACCCTAACTATGGCTACACCTTC
- | TRBJ1-3 | TRBV20-1 | 14 | - | CSAREYRSGNTIYF | TGCAGTGCTAGAGAGTACCGCTCTGGAAACACCATATATTTT
many | TRBJ2-7 | TRBV6-5 | 15 | - | CASSYAQESSYEQYF | TGTGCCAGCAGTTACGCACAGGAGAGCTCCTACGAGCAGTACTTC
many | TRBJ2-7 | TRBV9 | 15 | TRBD2 | CASSAQPGLVIEQYF | TGTGCCAGCAGCGCCCAACCGGGACTAGTAATCGAGCAGTACTTC
- | TRBJ2-7 | TRBV10-2 | 14 | - | CASSPEGPLYEQYF | TGCGCCAGCAGCCCTGAGGGACCCCTCTACGAGCAGTACTTC
- | TRBJ2-2 | TRBV29-1 | 15 | TRBD2 | CSVARLAGGHGELFF | TGCAGCGTCGCCCGACTAGCGGGGGGGCACGGGGAGCTGTTTTTT
many | TRBJ2-7 | TRBV4-1 | 14 | - | CASSQSRTPAEQYF | TGCGCCAGCAGCCAATCCCGGACACCCGCCGAGCAGTACTTC
few | TRBJ2-7 | TRBV12-3/TRBV12-4 | 12 | - | CASISAWGEQYF | TGTGCCAGCATTTCCGCTTGGGGCGAGCAGTACTTC
- | TRBJ1-1 | TRBV7-2 | 14 | TRBD1 | CASSLGQGYTEAFF | TGTGCCAGCAGCTTGGGACAGGGGTACACTGAAGCTTTCTTT
- | TRBJ2-3 | TRBV6-2/TRBV6-3 | 18 | - | CASSYRADLSSTGDTQYF | TGTGCCAGCAGTTACAGGGCGGACCTATCATCCACGGGAGATACGCAGTATTTT
few | TRBJ2-1 | TRBV12-3/TRBV12-4 | 15 | - | CASRRSGAPSSEQFF | TGTGCCAGCAGACGTTCCGGGGCTCCTAGCAGTGAGCAGTTCTTC
few | TRBJ2-7 | TRBV6-9 | 14 | - | CASSIPVSGPEQYF | TGTGCCAGCAGTATCCCCGTTAGCGGTCCCGAGCAGTACTTC
many | TRBJ2-7 | TRBV25-1 | 13 | TRBD2 | CASSASGIYEQYF | TGTGCCAGCAGTGCTAGCGGGATTTACGAGCAGTACTTC
- | TRBJ2-1 | TRBV20-1 | 14 | - | CSASRAATGNEQFF | TGCAGTGCTAGCCGAGCGGCCACGGGCAATGAGCAGTTCTTC
many | TRBJ2-1 | TRBV18 | 15 | - | CASSATEGAGYEQFF | TGTGCCAGCTCCGCCACAGAGGGCGCGGGTTATGAGCAGTTCTTC
few | TRBJ2-7 | TRBV12-3/TRBV12-4 | 15 | - | CASSLPGHHSYEQYF | TGTGCCAGCAGTTTACCCGGACATCACTCCTACGAGCAGTACTTC
many | TRBJ2-3 | TRBV7-8 | 20 | TRBD2 | CASSPRLAGAGVMSTDTQYF | TGTGCCAGCAGCCCTCGACTAGCGGGGGCTGGCGTTATGAGCACAGATACGCAGTATTTT
- | TRBJ1-1 | TRBV6-5 | 14 | - | CASSPPWGSTEAFF | TGTGCCAGCAGCCCCCCCTGGGGGAGCACTGAAGCTTTCTTT
- | TRBJ1-1 | TRBV19 | 11 | - | CASQGYTEAFF | TGTGCCAGCCAGGGGTACACTGAAGCTTTCTTT
many | TRBJ1-4 | TRBV7-9 | 16 | TRBD1 | CASSLRQGASNEKLFF | TGTGCCAGCAGCCTTCGACAGGGGGCGTCTAATGAAAAACTGTTTTTT
few | TRBJ2-5 | TRBV3-1 | 16 | TRBD2 | CASSHPQPLAGETQYF | TGTGCCAGCAGCCATCCGCAACCCCTAGCGGGGGAGACCCAGTACTTC
many | TRBJ1-2 | TRBV12-3/TRBV12-4 | 13 | - | CASSPRVIYGYTF | TGTGCCAGCAGCCCCAGGGTTATCTATGGCTACACCTTC
few | TRBJ1-5 | TRBV20-1 | 13 | - | CSARDAADQPQHF | TGCAGTGCTAGAGATGCCGCCGATCAGCCCCAGCATTTT
few | TRBJ1-4 | TRBV12-3/TRBV12-4 | 15 | - | CASSLGQAVNEKLFF | TGTGCCAGCAGTTTAGGCCAGGCCGTTAATGAAAAACTGTTTTTT
- | TRBJ2-1 | TRBV6-1 | 15 | - | CASSELVQLGNEQFF | TGTGCCAGCAGTGAACTAGTTCAACTGGGCAATGAGCAGTTCTTC
- | TRBJ2-7 | TRBV11-3 | 14 | - | CASSLRDSLYEQYF | TGTGCCAGCAGCCTGCGGGACAGTCTCTACGAGCAGTACTTC
- | TRBJ2-1 | TRBV4-1 | 13 | - | CASSPRDGNEQFF | TGCGCCAGCAGCCCTAGGGACGGCAATGAGCAGTTCTTC
few | TRBJ2-7 | TRBV11-2 | 13 | - | CASSLGPTYEQYF | TGTGCCAGCAGCTTAGGACCGACCTACGAGCAGTACTTC